A single sample gave rise to the 28 T cell receptor beta chains below, sequenced in a study of vaccination effects on CD4 cells after COVID-19. Measured with immunoSEQ multiplex PCR; TCRdb has only the in-frame clones, and not every one. The data show 30,000 to 45,000 clones, almost 85% seen once. Antigen specificity for these receptors is unknown. Prior to sequencing, the ViraFEST assay stimulated PBMC with viral peptide pools, which expanded the antigen-specific CD4+ T cells. Researchers isolated CD4+ T cells once about 11 days of culture had elapsed. Vaccination of participants consisted of two doses of either the BNT162b2 or mRNA-1273 vaccine. Source: CD4+ T cells from PBMCs cultured with HCoV-NL63 spike peptides, taken after COVID-19 vaccination. The receptor set was obtained from a human donor who received a COVID-19 vaccine. Some clones in this sample may be carry-over from other donors' samples.

CDR3 nucleotides: TGTGCCAGCAGTGACTCTCAGGGGGCCACAGATACGCAGTATTTT. This codes for CASSDSQGATDTQYF. The J gene is TRBJ2-3, the V gene TRBV6-4; TRBD1 agrees at 8 bases. Germline CDR1 MRHNA, CDR2 SNTAGT. With 0 bases clipped from V and 2 bases from J, the junction kept 1 base outside the gene matches. The CDR3 runs to 15 residues.

This clone was counted once. The junction departs from germline at one end; a sequencing error may be responsible. V usage is TRBV2 and J usage is TRBJ2-1, with D tentatively TRBD2 (6 bases). In germline, CDR1 is SNHLY, CDR2 FYNNEI. The length of the CDR3 is 11 residues. CDR3 region: CASGGYSEQFF. The CDR3 nucleotides are TGTGCCTCCGGGGGTTACAGTGAGCAGTTCTTC. Variable domain in full (rest from reference TRBV2 and TRBJ2-1): EPEVTQTPSHQVTQMGQEVILRCVPISNHLYFYWYRQILGQKVEFLVSFYNNEISEKSEIFDDQFSVERPDGSNFTLKIRSTKLEDSAMYFCASGGYSEQFFGPGTRLTVL.

V usage is TRBV18 and J usage is TRBJ2-3; maybe TRBD1 (6 bases). The CDR3 totals 16 residues. The germline CDR1 and CDR2 sequences are KGHSH and LQKENI. The germline V and J ends were trimmed by 3 bases and 0 bases, with 13 bases remaining between them. The chain's CDR3 is CASSPRQVSSTDTQYF. The CDR3 DNA sequence: TGTGCCAGCTCACCCCGACAGGTTTCTAGCACAGATACGCAGTATTTT.

The CDR3 DNA is TGCGCCAGCAGCTTGGATACCGGACCAACTAATGAAAAACTGTTTTTT. Amino acids: CASSLDTGPTNEKLFF. This sequence joins TRBV5-1 and TRBJ1-4; D unresolved. Germline V CDR1 and CDR2: SGHRS, YFSETQ. CDR3 size: 16 residues. Trimming removed 0 bases at V and 0 bases at J, with 9 bases between.

This rearrangement joins TRBV6-6 to TRBJ2-5; the D gene is possibly TRBD2 (6 bases). The CDR3 is 15 amino acids. In germline, CDR1 is MNHNY, CDR2 SVGAGI (reference sequence). Trimming removed 2 bases from V and 4 bases from J, with 14 bases in between. The CDR3 nucleotides read TGTGCCAGCAGTTACGGCCGGGGGAAAGGAGAGACCCAGTACTTC. As protein: CASSYGRGKGETQYF.

This chain connects TRBV18 to TRBJ1-2, with D perhaps TRBD1 (5 bases). CDR1 KGHSH and CDR2 LQKENI come from the germline V gene. Between the trimmed V and J ends, which lost 3 bases and 2 bases, there was a span of 7 bases. The CDR3 extends over 13 amino acids. CDR3 nucleotide sequence: TGTGCCAGCTCACCTGAGGGGAACTATGGCTACACCTTC. Translating gives CASSPEGNYGYTF.

This chain connects TRBV7-2 to TRBJ2-1, with 11 bases identical to TRBD1. J lost 9 bases, V lost 5 bases, and 9 bases had no gene match. The germline V gene encodes CDR1 SGHTA and CDR2 FQGNSA. The CDR3 runs to 15 residues. CDR3 region: CASSPDRGPRIEQFF. CDR3 coding DNA: TGTGCCAGCAGCCCGGACAGGGGGCCGAGGATTGAGCAGTTCTTC.

The chain combines TRBV19 with TRBJ2-2; 15 nucleotides line up with TRBD2. The CDR3 covers 19 residues. J was trimmed by 1 base and V by 5 bases; bases with no gene match: 8. The germline CDR1 and CDR2 sequences are LNHDA and SQIVND (reference sequence). The chain's CDR3 is CASSPQGLAGGENTGELFF. As DNA, the CDR3 is TGTGCCAGTAGTCCCCAAGGACTAGCGGGGGGGGAGAACACCGGGGAGCTGTTTTTT.

CDR3 region: CASSLARLQGWNEQFF. The CDR3 nucleotides are TGTGCCAGCAGCTTGGCGAGGCTCCAAGGTTGGAATGAGCAGTTCTTC. The gene calls are TRBV5-5 and TRBJ2-1; D not resolved. CDR3 length: 16 residues. Germline assignment: CDR1 SGHKS and CDR2 YYEKEE (reference sequence). The V end lost 0 bases, the J end lost 7 bases, and 17 bases lay between the germline ends.

The J gene is TRBJ1-2, the V gene TRBV5-8; no definite D call. The V end was cut by 0 bases, the J end by 8 bases, with 8 bases between. CDR1 and CDR2 (germline): SGHTS, YDEGEE. The CDR3 runs 12 residues. The CDR3 sequence is CASSLGGGGYTF. CDR3 DNA sequence: TGTGCCAGCAGCTTGGGAGGAGGGGGCTACACCTTC. The entire variable domain, with the rest obtained from reference TRBV5-8 and TRBJ1-2, is as follows: EAGVTQSPTHLIKTRGQQATLRCSPISGHTSVYWYQQALGLGLQFLLWYDEGEERNRGNFPPRFSGRQFPNYSSELNVNALELEDSALYLCASSLGGGGYTFGSGTRLTVV.

The V and J genes are TRBV2 and TRBJ2-7, with D hard to call. V lost 4 bases and J 0 bases, leaving 7 bases between the germline ends. This CDR3 region has 13 residues. Per germline, CDR1 SNHLY and CDR2 FYNNEI. The CDR3 here is CASSVSASYEQYV. CDR3 in DNA: TGTGCCAGCAGTGTTTCAGCCTCCTACGAGCAGTACGTC.

V usage is TRBV24-1 and J usage is TRBJ2-5; 14 nucleotides agree with TRBD2. The CDR3 consists of 19 residues. V was pared by 5 bases and J by 0 bases, with 10 bases of the junction left unmatched. CDR1 is KGHDR, CDR2 SFDVKD, per germline. CDR3 coding DNA: TGTGCCACCAGTGGGCCGGGACTAGCGGGGGCCATGTACCAAGAGACCCAGTACTTC. Its protein product is CATSGPGLAGAMYQETQYF.

The chain couples TRBV11-2 to TRBJ2-1, with D uncertain. The CDR3 has 14 amino acids. With 2 bases removed from V and 5 bases from J, the gap between germline ends came to 10 bases. CDR1 and CDR2 from the germline V gene are SGHAT and FQNNGV. The CDR3 nucleotides read TGTGCCAGCAGCTTACGTCGTACTGACAATGAGCAGTTCTTC. It encodes CASSLRRTDNEQFF.

This sequence joins TRBV5-5 and TRBJ1-4; D not certain. Trimming removed 0 bases at V and 3 bases at J, with 12 bases between. The germline CDR1 and CDR2 sequences are SGHKS and YYEKEE (reference sequence). The CDR3 is 16 residues long. Here the CDR3 reads CASSLGWELPNEKLFF. DNA for the CDR3: TGTGCCAGCAGCTTGGGTTGGGAATTACCTAATGAAAAACTGTTTTTT.

This sequence joins TRBV7-8 and TRBJ1-3, with a weak D call TRBD1 (6 bases). The CDR3 spans 16 residues. In germline, CDR1 is SGHVS, CDR2 FQNEAQ. V gave up 0 bases and J gave up 4 bases, with 13 bases separating them. CDR3 in DNA: TGTGCCAGCAGCTTAGCGCCGGGGGGCGCAGGAAACACCATATATTTT. Translation: CASSLAPGGAGNTIYF.

DNA of the CDR3: TGTGCCAGCAGCCTAAATCCAGATACGCAGTATTTT. Translation gives CASSLNPDTQYF. The V and J genes are TRBV12-3 or TRBV12-4 and TRBJ2-3, with D unresolved. V was cut by 6 bases and J by 4 bases, with 8 bases left in between. The CDR3 runs to 12 residues.

The rearrangement joins TRBV5-6 to TRBJ1-4; tentative D call: TRBD1 (6 bases). The CDR3 is made up of 17 amino acids. Germline loops: CDR1 SGHDT, CDR2 YYEEEE. V lost 0 bases and J 4 bases, leaving 16 bases between the germline ends. This CDR3 reads CASSLGGPGRFNEKLFF. DNA of the CDR3: TGTGCCAGCAGCTTGGGGGGGCCGGGTCGTTTTAATGAAAAACTGTTTTTT.

In its sample, this clone was seen once. The rearrangement uses TRBV5-1 and TRBJ2-3, with D uncertain. The CDR3 consists of 14 residues. V lost 0 bases and J lost 3, with 8 bases in between. The germline CDR1 and CDR2 sequences are SGHRS and YFSETQ. The CDR3 coding sequence is TGCGCCAGCAGCTTGGCTCCAGTAACAGATACGCAGTATTTT. This codes for CASSLAPVTDTQYF.

V gene TRBV7-6 combines with J gene TRBJ2-2; 9 positions match TRBD2. Germline V lookup: CDR1 SGHVS, CDR2 FNYEAQ. The CDR3 loop spans 16 amino acids. Losses at the gene ends were 1 base for V and 1 base for J; bases not matched to a gene: 1. CDR3 coding DNA: TGTGCCAGCAGCTTAGTACTAGCGGGGAACACCGGGGAGCTGTTTTTT. Its translation: CASSLVLAGNTGELFF.

The chain employs TRBV2 and TRBJ2-5, with a possible D match to TRBD2 (6 bases). CDR3 length equals 14 residues. The germline V gene encodes CDR1 SNHLY and CDR2 FYNNEI. Trimming stripped 2 bases from V and 5 bases from J, with 12 bases between. The CDR3 DNA sequence: TGTGCCAGCAGTGAATGGGGGGTAGGGGAGACCCAGTACTTC. Protein: CASSEWGVGETQYF. Drawing the rest from reference TRBV2 and TRBJ2-5, the complete variable domain is EPEVTQTPSHQVTQMGQEVILRCVPISNHLYFYWYRQILGQKVEFLVSFYNNEISEKSEIFDDQFSVERPDGSNFTLKIRSTKLEDSAMYFCASSEWGVGETQYFGPGTRLLVL.

J is TRBJ2-5 and V is TRBV5-4; the match to TRBD2 covers 7 bases. V was clipped by 4 bases and J by 4 bases; unmatched bases: 10. The germline V gene encodes CDR1 SGHNT and CDR2 YYREEE (reference sequence). The CDR3 sequence is 15 residues long. For the CDR3, the DNA is TGTGCCAGCAGCCCGGCGGGGGTCCGTCGAGAGACCCAGTACTTC. It specifies CASSPAGVRRETQYF.

This clone was counted a single time. The J gene is TRBJ2-5, the V gene TRBV7-2, with 11 bases aligning to TRBD2. The CDR3 runs to 17 residues. The J segment lost 2 bases and the V segment lost 7 bases, leaving 12 bases of the junction unmatched. Germline V gene lookup returns CDR1 SGHTA and CDR2 FQGNSA. The CDR3 reads CASNLFPGLAAQETQYF. CDR3 sequence (DNA): TGTGCCAGCAACCTATTCCCGGGACTAGCGGCTCAAGAGACCCAGTACTTC.

The DNA of the CDR3 is TGTGCCAGCCCGCAGCCCCCCGGACTGAGCACAGATACGCAGTATTTT. Protein product: CASPQPPGLSTDTQYF. J is TRBJ2-3 and V is TRBV5-8; the D gene is possibly TRBD2 (5 bases). V dropped 7 bases and J dropped 0 bases, with 18 bases sitting between them. This CDR3 region has 16 residues. Germline assignment: CDR1 SGHTS and CDR2 YDEGEE.

The chain joins TRBV28 to TRBJ1-3, with D perhaps matching TRBD1 (6 bases). CDR3 size: 16 residues. V lost 6 bases, J lost 0 bases, and 15 bases lay in between. Germline CDR1 MDHEN, CDR2 SYDVKM. In DNA, the CDR3 is TGTGCCAGCAGCCCTGGGGGCTCCTACTCTGGAAACACCATATATTTT. It codes for CASSPGGSYSGNTIYF.

The V gene is TRBV19, the J gene TRBJ1-6; TRBD1 might be the D (5 bases). CDR1 is LNHDA and CDR2 is SQIVND in the germline V gene (reference sequence). V was trimmed by 8 bases and J by 14 bases, leaving 22 bases between them. The CDR3 has 14 amino acids. In DNA, the CDR3 is TGTGCCAGTGAGCCGGGACGGAGACTATCGTCCCTCCACTTT. It specifies CASEPGRRLSSLHF.

The chain combines TRBV12-3 or TRBV12-4 with TRBJ1-5; maybe TRBD1 (6 bases). The CDR3 sequence is 13 residues long. Trimming cost V 6 bases and J 7 bases, with 13 bases left between them. In DNA form, the CDR3 reads TGTGCCAGCAGACTAGGGGGGGGCCAGCCCCAGCATTTT. It translates to CASRLGGGQPQHF.

The rearrangement joins TRBV5-1 to TRBJ2-5; 11 nucleotides agree with TRBD1. Germline V gene sequence: CDR1 SGHRS, CDR2 YFSETQ. Trimming cost V 2 bases and J 1 base; bases outside gene matches: 1. This CDR3 is 15 amino acids long. In DNA, the CDR3 is TGCGCCAGCAGCTTTGGGACAGGGGGCCAAGAGACCCAGTACTTC. Encoded protein: CASSFGTGGQETQYF. Full variable domain (rest looked up from reference TRBV5-1 and TRBJ2-5): KAGVTQTPRYLIKTRGQQVTLSCSPISGHRSVSWYQQTPGQGLQFLFEYFSETQRNKGNFPGRFSGRQFSNSRSEMNVSTLELGDSALYLCASSFGTGGQETQYFGPGTRLLVL.

This rearrangement joins TRBV3-1 (or the pseudogene TRBV3-2) to TRBJ1-3; D is unresolved. Germline V gene sequence: CDR1 LGHDT, CDR2 YNNKEL (reference sequence). V lost 0 bases and J lost 7, with 10 bases in between. CDR3 length: 14 amino acids. In DNA, the CDR3 is TGTGCCAGCAGCCAAGAATCCCGAGGCAACACCATATATTTT. This sequence encodes CASSQESRGNTIYF.